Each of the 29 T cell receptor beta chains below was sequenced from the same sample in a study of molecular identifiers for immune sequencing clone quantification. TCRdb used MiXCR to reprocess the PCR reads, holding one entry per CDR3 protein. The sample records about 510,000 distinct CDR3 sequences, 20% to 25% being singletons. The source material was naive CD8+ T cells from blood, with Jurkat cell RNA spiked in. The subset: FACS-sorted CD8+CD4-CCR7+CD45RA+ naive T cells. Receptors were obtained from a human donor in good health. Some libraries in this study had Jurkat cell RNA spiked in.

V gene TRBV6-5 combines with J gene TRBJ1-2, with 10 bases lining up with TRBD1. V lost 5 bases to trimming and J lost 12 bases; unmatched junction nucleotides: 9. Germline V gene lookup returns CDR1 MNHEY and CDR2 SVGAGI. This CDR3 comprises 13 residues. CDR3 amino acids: CASSAGTGAPHTF. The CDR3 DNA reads TGTGCCAGCAGTGCGGGGACAGGGGCGCCACACACCTTC.

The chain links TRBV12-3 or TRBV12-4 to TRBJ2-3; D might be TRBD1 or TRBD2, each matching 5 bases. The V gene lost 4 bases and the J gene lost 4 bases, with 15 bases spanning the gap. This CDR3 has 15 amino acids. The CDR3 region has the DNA TGTGCCAGCAGTTACCAGGGAGTTGGGTCAGATACGCAGTATTTT. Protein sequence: CASSYQGVGSDTQYF.

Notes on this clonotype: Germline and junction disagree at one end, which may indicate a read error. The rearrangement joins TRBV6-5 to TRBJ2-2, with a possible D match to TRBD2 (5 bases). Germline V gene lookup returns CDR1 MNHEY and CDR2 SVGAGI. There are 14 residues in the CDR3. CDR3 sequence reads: CASSYSGETGELSF. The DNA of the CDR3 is TGTGCCAGCAGTTACTCAGGCGAGACCGGGGAGCTGTCTTTT.

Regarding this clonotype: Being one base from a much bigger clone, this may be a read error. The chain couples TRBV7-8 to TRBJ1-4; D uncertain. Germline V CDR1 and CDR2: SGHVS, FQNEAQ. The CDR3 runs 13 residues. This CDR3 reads CASSLAEQEKPFF. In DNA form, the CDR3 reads TGTGCCAGCAGCTTAGCGGAACAAGAAAAACCGTTTTTT.

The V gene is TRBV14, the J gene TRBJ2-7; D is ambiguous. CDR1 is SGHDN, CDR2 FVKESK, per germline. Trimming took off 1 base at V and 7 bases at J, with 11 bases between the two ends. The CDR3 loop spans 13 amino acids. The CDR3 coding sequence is TGTGCCAGCAGCCAAGTGTCGTCTTTAGAGCAGTACTTC. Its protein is CASSQVSSLEQYF.

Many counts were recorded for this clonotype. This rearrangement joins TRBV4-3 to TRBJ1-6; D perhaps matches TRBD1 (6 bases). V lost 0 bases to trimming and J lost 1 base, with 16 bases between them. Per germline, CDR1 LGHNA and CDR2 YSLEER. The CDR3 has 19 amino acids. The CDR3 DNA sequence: TGCGCCAGCAGCCAAGATCTCCAGGGGCCCAGATCCTATAATTCACCCCTCCACTTT. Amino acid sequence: CASSQDLQGPRSYNSPLHF.

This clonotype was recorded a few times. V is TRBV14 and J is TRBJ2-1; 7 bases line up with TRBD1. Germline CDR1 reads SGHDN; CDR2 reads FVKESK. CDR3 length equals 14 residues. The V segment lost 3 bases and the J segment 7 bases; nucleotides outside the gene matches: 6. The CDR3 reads CASSHRPQGNEQFF. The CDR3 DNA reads TGTGCCAGCAGCCACCGTCCACAGGGGAATGAGCAGTTCTTC.

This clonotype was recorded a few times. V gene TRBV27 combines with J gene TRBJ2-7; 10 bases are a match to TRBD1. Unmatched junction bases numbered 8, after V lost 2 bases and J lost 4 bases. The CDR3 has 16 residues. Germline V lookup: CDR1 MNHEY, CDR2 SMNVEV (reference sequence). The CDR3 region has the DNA TGTGCCAGCAGTTTAGGCTCGGGGACAGGGGATTACGAGCAGTACTTC. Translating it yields CASSLGSGTGDYEQYF.

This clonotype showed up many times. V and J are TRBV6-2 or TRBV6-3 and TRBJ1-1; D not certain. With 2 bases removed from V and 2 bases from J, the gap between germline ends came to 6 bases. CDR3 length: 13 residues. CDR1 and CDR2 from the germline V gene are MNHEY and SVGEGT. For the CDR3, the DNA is TGTGCCAGCAGTTACAACCCTAACACTGAAGCTTTCTTT. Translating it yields CASSYNPNTEAFF.

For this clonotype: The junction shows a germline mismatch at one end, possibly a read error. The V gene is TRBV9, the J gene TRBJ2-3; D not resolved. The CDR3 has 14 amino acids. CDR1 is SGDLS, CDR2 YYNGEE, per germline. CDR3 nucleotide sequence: TGTGCCAGCAGCCCATCCGGTAGCACAGATATGCAGTATTTT. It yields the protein CASSPSGSTDMQYF. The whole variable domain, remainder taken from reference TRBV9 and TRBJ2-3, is DSGVTQTPKHLITATGQRVTLRCSPRSGDLSVYWYQQSLDQGLQFLIQYYNGEERAKGNILERFSAQQFPDLHSELNLSSLELGDSALYFCASSPSGSTDMQYFGPGTRLTVL.

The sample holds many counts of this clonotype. In DNA form, the CDR3 reads TGTGCCAGCAGCCAAGAGGCAGATGAGCAGTACTTC. Protein sequence: CASSQEADEQYF. The V gene is TRBV14, the J gene TRBJ2-7; no firm D call. Germline-derived CDR1 and CDR2 are SGHDN and FVKESK. The CDR3 sequence is 12 residues long. Trimming took off 0 bases at V and 7 bases at J, with 7 bases between the two ends.

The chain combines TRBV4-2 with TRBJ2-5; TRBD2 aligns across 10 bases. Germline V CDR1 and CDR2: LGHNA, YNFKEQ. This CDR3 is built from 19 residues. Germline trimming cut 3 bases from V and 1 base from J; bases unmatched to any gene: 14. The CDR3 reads CASSHPPRLAGVSQETQYF. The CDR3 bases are TGTGCCAGCAGCCACCCCCCCAGGCTAGCGGGAGTCAGCCAAGAGACCCAGTACTTC.

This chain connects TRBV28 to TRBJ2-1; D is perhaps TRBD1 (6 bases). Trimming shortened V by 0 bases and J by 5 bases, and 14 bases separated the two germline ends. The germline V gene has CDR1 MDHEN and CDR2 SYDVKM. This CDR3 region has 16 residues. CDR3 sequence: CASSLWDSRRDNEQFF. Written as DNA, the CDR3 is TGTGCCAGCAGTTTATGGGACAGCCGCCGAGACAATGAGCAGTTCTTC.

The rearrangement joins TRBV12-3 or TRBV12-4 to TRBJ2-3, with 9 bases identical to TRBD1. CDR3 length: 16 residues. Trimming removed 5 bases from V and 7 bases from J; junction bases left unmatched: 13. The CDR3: CASSGHTGTGSHTQYF. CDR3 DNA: TGTGCCAGCAGTGGACACACCGGGACAGGGTCCCATACGCAGTATTTT.

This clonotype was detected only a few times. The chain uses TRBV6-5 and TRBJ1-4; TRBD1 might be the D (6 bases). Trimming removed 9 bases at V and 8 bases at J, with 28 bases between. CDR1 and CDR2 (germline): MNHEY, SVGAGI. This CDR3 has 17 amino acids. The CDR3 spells CASGRDRSFIEEEKLFF. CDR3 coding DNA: TGTGCCAGTGGGCGAGACAGGTCTTTTATTGAGGAAGAAAAACTGTTTTTT.

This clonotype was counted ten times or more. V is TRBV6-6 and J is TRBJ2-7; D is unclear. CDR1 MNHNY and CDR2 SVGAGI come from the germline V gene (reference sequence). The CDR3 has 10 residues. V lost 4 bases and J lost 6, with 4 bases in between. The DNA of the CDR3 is TGTGCCAGCAGTTGGCCCGAGCAGTACTTC. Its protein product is CASSWPEQYF.

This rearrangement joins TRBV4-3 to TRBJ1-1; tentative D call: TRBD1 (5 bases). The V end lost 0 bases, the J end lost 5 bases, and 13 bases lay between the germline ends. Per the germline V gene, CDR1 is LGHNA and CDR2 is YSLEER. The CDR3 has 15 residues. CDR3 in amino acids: CASSQDSGARTEAFF. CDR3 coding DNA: TGCGCCAGCAGCCAAGATTCTGGGGCGAGGACTGAAGCTTTCTTT.

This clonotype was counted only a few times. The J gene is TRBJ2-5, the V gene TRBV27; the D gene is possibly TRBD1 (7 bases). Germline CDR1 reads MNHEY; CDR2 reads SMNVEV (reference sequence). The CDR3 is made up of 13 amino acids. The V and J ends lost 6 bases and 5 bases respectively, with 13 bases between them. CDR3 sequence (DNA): TGTGCCAGCAGGCAGGGGGGATTGGAGACCCAGTACTTC. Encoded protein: CASRQGGLETQYF.

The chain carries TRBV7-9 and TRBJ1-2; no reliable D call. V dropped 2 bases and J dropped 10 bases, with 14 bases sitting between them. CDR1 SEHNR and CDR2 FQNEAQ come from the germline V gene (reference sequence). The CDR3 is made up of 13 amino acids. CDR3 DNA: TGTGCCAGCAGCTTATCTTTGCGGGATTCCTACACCTTC. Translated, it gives CASSLSLRDSYTF. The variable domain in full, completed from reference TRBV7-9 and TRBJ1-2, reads DTGVSQNPRHKITKRGQNVTFRCDPISEHNRLYWYRQTLGQGPEFLTYFQNEAQLEKSRLLSDRFSAERPKGSFSTLEIQRTEQGDSAMYLCASSLSLRDSYTFGSGTRLTVV.

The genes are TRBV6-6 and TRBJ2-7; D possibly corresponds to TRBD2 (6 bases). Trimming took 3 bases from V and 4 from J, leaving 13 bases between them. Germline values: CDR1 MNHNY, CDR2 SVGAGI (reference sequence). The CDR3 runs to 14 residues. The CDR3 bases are TGTGCCAGCAGTTATAGCGGCGACCCGTACGAGCAGTACTTC. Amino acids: CASSYSGDPYEQYF.

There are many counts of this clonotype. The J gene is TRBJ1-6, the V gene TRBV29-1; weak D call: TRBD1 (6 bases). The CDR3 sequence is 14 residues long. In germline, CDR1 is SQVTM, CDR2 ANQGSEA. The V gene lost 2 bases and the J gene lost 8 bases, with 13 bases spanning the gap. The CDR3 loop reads CSVEWGALDSPLHF. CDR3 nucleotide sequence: TGCAGCGTTGAATGGGGGGCTCTTGATTCACCCCTCCACTTT.

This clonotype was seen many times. The CDR3 DNA follows: TGTGCCAGCAGCTTGGCCGGTTATGGCTCAGAAAATACGCAGTATTTT. Translated: CASSLAGYGSENTQYF. The V call is TRBV5-4, the J call TRBJ2-3, with D hard to call. The CDR3 covers 16 residues. V lost 0 bases to trimming and J lost 7 bases, with 18 bases between them. The germline V gene has CDR1 SGHNT and CDR2 YYREEE (reference sequence). Together with reference TRBV5-4 and TRBJ2-3, the CDR3 gives the full variable domain: ETGVTQSPTHLIKTRGQQVTLRCSSQSGHNTVSWYQQALGQGPQFIFQYYREEENGRGNFPPRFSGLQFPNYSSELNVNALELDDSALYLCASSLAGYGSENTQYFGPGTRLTVL.

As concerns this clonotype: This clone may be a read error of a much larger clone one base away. The CDR3 protein is CASSRTKPANEKLFF. The CDR3 region has the DNA TGTGCCAGCAGCCGAACGAAACCAGCTAATGAAAAACTGTTTTTT. The chain has TRBV4-2 and TRBJ1-4; D not resolved. Between the trimmed V and J ends, which lost 4 bases and 3 bases, there was a span of 12 bases. Germline V gives CDR1 LGHNA, CDR2 YNFKEQ. This CDR3 comprises 15 residues.

For the CDR3, the DNA is TGCAGTGCTTATGCTCTAGCGGGAGTCTACAATGAGCAGTTCTTC. It is translated as CSAYALAGVYNEQFF. J is TRBJ2-1 and V is TRBV20-1; 10 positions agree with TRBD2. CDR1 and CDR2 (germline): DFQATT, SNEGSKA (reference sequence). The CDR3 totals 15 residues. The junction had 7 bases not matched to a gene; V was cut back by 5 bases and J by 3 bases.

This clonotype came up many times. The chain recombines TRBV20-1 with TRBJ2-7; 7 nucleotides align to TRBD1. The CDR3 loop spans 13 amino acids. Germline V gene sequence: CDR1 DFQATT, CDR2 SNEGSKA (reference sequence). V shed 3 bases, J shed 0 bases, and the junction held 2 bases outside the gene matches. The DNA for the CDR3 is TGCAGTGCTAGGGGACAGTTCTCCTACGAGCAGTACTTC. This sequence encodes CSARGQFSYEQYF.

Here the CDR3 reads CASSHPPPGNTEAFF. The CDR3 nucleotides are TGCGCCAGCAGCCACCCACCCCCGGGGAACACTGAAGCTTTCTTT. The chain employs TRBV4-1 and TRBJ1-1; D is ambiguous. Per germline, CDR1 MGHRA and CDR2 YSYEKL. The CDR3 extends over 15 amino acids. V was pared by 3 bases and J by 1 base, with 12 bases between.

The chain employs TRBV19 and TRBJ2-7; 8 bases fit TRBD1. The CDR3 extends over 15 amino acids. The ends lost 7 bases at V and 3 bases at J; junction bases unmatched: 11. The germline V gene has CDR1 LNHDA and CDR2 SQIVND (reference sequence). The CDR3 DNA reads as TGTGCCAGTAACCCAATGGGGGACAGGCACTACGAGCAGTACTTC. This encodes CASNPMGDRHYEQYF.

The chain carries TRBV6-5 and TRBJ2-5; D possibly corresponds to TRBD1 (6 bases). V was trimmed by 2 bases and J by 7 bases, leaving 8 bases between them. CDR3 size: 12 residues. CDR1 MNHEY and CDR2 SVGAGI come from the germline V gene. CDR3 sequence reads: CASSYLGGTQYF. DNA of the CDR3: TGTGCCAGCAGTTACCTAGGGGGGACCCAGTACTTC.

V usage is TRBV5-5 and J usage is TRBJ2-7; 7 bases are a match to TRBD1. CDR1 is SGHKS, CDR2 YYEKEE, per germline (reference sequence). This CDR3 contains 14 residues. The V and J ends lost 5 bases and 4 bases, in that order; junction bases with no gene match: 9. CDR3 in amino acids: CASRIGVRGYEQYF. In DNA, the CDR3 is TGTGCCAGCAGGATTGGGGTCAGGGGGTACGAGCAGTACTTC.